This passage covers 25 T cell receptor beta chains from one sample sequenced in a study of T cell changes during pregnancy in multiple sclerosis. Profiling relied on immunoSEQ multiplex PCR, and the TCRdb table lists in-frame clones only, not all of them. The sample shows under 20,000 clones, 80% to 90% of them seen only once. Specimen: CD8+ T cells from peripheral blood mononuclear cells, collected in the second trimester of pregnancy. These receptors were taken from a female donor in good health, enrolled as a control in a pregnancy study.

This chain links TRBV27 with TRBJ2-7, with 8 bases aligning to TRBD1. This CDR3 comprises 13 residues. Trimming at V came to 8 bases and at J to 5 bases, leaving 8 bases not matched to a gene. Germline lookup yields CDR1 MNHEY and CDR2 SMNVEV (reference sequence). The CDR3 protein is CASGTGPSNEQYF. CDR3 coding DNA: TGTGCCAGCGGGACAGGCCCCTCTAACGAGCAGTACTTC.

The chain carries TRBV5-6 and TRBJ1-5, with D unclear. CDR1 SGHDT and CDR2 YYEEEE come from the germline V gene. With 4 bases removed from V and 1 base from J, the gap between germline ends came to 9 bases. The CDR3 is 14 residues long. Written as DNA, the CDR3 is TGTGCCAGCAGCCCCGGGTTGAGCAATCAGCCCCAGCATTTT. This sequence encodes CASSPGLSNQPQHF.

This chain joins TRBV19 and TRBJ1-1; no clear D. V dropped 1 base and J dropped 1 base, with 7 bases sitting between them. Per the germline V gene, CDR1 is LNHDA and CDR2 is SQIVND (reference sequence). This CDR3 has 14 residues. CDR3 nucleotide sequence: TGTGCCAGTAGTATAGTCAGGCGGAACACTGAAGCTTTCTTT. This codes for CASSIVRRNTEAFF.

This clone was observed once. The chain is built from TRBV7-9 and TRBJ1-2; no clear D gene. Germline CDR1 and CDR2: SEHNR and FQNEAQ (reference sequence). Trimming shortened V by 4 bases and J by 7 bases, and 7 bases separated the two germline ends. The CDR3 is 11 residues long. The CDR3 spells CASSSTSGYTF. CDR3 in DNA: TGTGCCAGCAGCTCGACAAGTGGCTACACCTTC.

V gene TRBV14 combines with J gene TRBJ2-3; TRBD2 aligns across 13 bases. Germline CDR1 is SGHDN and CDR2 is FVKESK. This CDR3 comprises 18 residues. V lost 5 bases and J lost 3; bases outside the gene matches: 11. The CDR3 loop reads CASSEPITSGRATDTQYF. As DNA, the CDR3 is TGTGCCAGCAGCGAACCAATTACTAGCGGGAGGGCGACAGATACGCAGTATTTT. The whole variable domain, filled in from reference TRBV14 and TRBJ2-3, reads EAGVTQFPSHSVIEKGQTVTLRCDPISGHDNLYWYRRVMGKEIKFLLHFVKESKQDESGMPNNRFLAERTGGTYSTLKVQPAELEDSGVYFCASSEPITSGRATDTQYFGPGTRLTVL.

V is TRBV6-1 and J is TRBJ1-3; D unresolved. CDR3 length equals 15 residues. Trimming took 1 base from V and 2 from J, leaving 9 bases between them. Germline V gene data show CDR1 as MNHNS and CDR2 as SASEGT. The chain's CDR3 is CASSEVVEAGNTIYF. The CDR3 bases are TGTGCCAGCAGTGAAGTTGTGGAGGCTGGAAACACCATATATTTT.

Written as DNA, the CDR3 is TGTGCCAGCAGTCTCGCCGGTGGCAGGGGAGGCTACACCTTC. This gives the protein CASSLAGGRGGYTF. This sequence joins TRBV6-5 and TRBJ1-2, with D possibly TRBD1 on 6 matching bases. The CDR3 is 14 residues long. CDR1 is MNHEY and CDR2 is SVGAGI in the germline V gene. V lost 5 bases, J lost 8 bases, and 18 bases lay in between.

The chain combines TRBV5-4 with TRBJ1-1; TRBD1 might be the D (6 bases). CDR1 and CDR2 from the germline V gene are SGHNT and YYREEE (reference sequence). The CDR3 extends over 13 amino acids. The V end lost 6 bases, the J end lost 1 base, and 10 bases lay between the germline ends. The DNA for the CDR3 is TGTGCCAGCACCGACAGGCCGAACACTGAAGCTTTCTTT. This codes for CASTDRPNTEAFF.

The rearrangement uses TRBV6-4 and TRBJ2-1, with 12 bases matching TRBD1. The CDR3 consists of 15 residues. J gave up 7 bases and V 5 bases, and 6 bases lay outside the gene matches. Per germline, CDR1 MRHNA and CDR2 SNTAGT. This chain's CDR3 is CASSPGTGGWNEQFF. CDR3 coding DNA: TGTGCCAGCAGTCCCGGGACAGGGGGCTGGAATGAGCAGTTCTTC.

The rearrangement links TRBV7-9 to TRBJ1-2; 12 nucleotides align to TRBD1. J was trimmed by 5 bases and V by 5 bases; bases with no gene match: 6. Germline CDR1 SEHNR, CDR2 FQNEAQ (reference sequence). The CDR3 is 15 residues long. The CDR3 reads CASSPGTGGSYGYTF. The CDR3 coding sequence is TGTGCCAGCAGCCCCGGGACAGGGGGCTCTTATGGCTACACCTTC.

This chain joins TRBV9 and TRBJ2-2; 8 bases match TRBD1. With 0 bases clipped from V and 7 bases from J, the junction kept 5 bases outside the gene matches. CDR1 SGDLS and CDR2 YYNGEE come from the germline V gene. CDR3 size: 15 residues. CDR3 in amino acids: CASSVGAGGHGELFF. The CDR3 bases are TGTGCCAGCAGCGTAGGGGCAGGGGGCCACGGGGAGCTGTTTTTT.

This clone was detected only once. The V call is TRBV11-2, the J call TRBJ1-2; 8 bases align to TRBD1. The germline gives CDR1 SGHAT, CDR2 FQNNGV. The CDR3 has 13 amino acids. With V trimmed by 5 bases and J by 6 bases, 5 bases remained unmatched. CDR3 nucleotides: TGTGCCAGCAGCCTTGGACAGGGTCATGGCTACACCTTC. Translated, it gives CASSLGQGHGYTF. Variable domain in full (rest from reference TRBV11-2 and TRBJ1-2): EAGVAQSPRYKIIEKRQSVAFWCNPISGHATLYWYQQILGQGPKLLIQFQNNGVVDDSQLPKDRFSAERLKGVDSTLKIQPAKLEDSAVYLCASSLGQGHGYTFGSGTRLTVV.

V and J are TRBV7-9 and TRBJ1-2, with 9 bases aligning to TRBD1. Unmatched junction bases numbered 3, after V lost 5 bases and J lost 8 bases. Germline V gene data show CDR1 as SEHNR and CDR2 as FQNEAQ (reference sequence). The CDR3 consists of 12 residues. CDR3 in DNA: TGTGCCAGCAGCCGACAGGGGGGAGGCTACACCTTC. This translates into CASSRQGGGYTF.

By share, this clone ranks as medium-sized. J is TRBJ2-7 and V is TRBV6-1; D may be TRBD1 (5 bases). The CDR3 runs to 16 residues. Trimming stripped 1 base from V and 3 bases from J, with 16 bases between. Germline V lookup: CDR1 MNHNS, CDR2 SASEGT. The CDR3 DNA reads as TGTGCCAGCAGTGAAGATACAGTGACAGTTAGCTACGAGCAGTACTTC. As protein: CASSEDTVTVSYEQYF.

The genes are TRBV7-9 and TRBJ1-1; D perhaps matches TRBD1 (6 bases). V was trimmed by 4 bases and J by 3 bases, leaving 15 bases between them. Germline CDR1 reads SEHNR; CDR2 reads FQNEAQ (reference sequence). This CDR3 region has 15 residues. The DNA for the CDR3 is TGTGCCAGCAGCTCATTACAGGGTAGTCACACTGAAGCTTTCTTT. It specifies CASSSLQGSHTEAFF. Variable domain in full (rest from reference TRBV7-9 and TRBJ1-1): DTGVSQNPRHKITKRGQNVTFRCDPISEHNRLYWYRQTLGQGPEFLTYFQNEAQLEKSRLLSDRFSAERPKGSFSTLEIQRTEQGDSAMYLCASSSLQGSHTEAFFGQGTRLTVV.

The V gene is TRBV7-8, the J gene TRBJ1-1; tentative D call: TRBD1 (5 bases). Per germline, CDR1 SGHVS and CDR2 FQNEAQ. V was pared by 1 base and J by 1 base, with 13 bases between. This CDR3 comprises 16 residues. CDR3 sequence (DNA): TGTGCCAGCAGCTTAGATAGCGGGGGGTCGAACACTGAAGCTTTCTTT. Protein: CASSLDSGGSNTEAFF.

The chain links TRBV15 to TRBJ2-5, with 11 positions matching TRBD2. Per germline, CDR1 LNHNV and CDR2 YYDKDF (reference sequence). The CDR3 sequence is 15 residues long. J gave up 5 bases and V 1 base, and 3 bases lay outside the gene matches. The CDR3 DNA reads as TGTGCCACCAGCAGAGGGACTAGCGGGTCGGAGACCCAGTACTTC. Its translation: CATSRGTSGSETQYF.

The rearrangement uses TRBV6-1 and TRBJ2-7; D not certain. V was cut by 1 base and J by 2 bases, with 6 bases left in between. The CDR3 runs to 13 residues. Germline CDR1 MNHNS, CDR2 SASEGT. CDR3 residues: CASSEGQTYEQYF. CDR3 nucleotides: TGTGCCAGCAGTGAAGGACAAACCTACGAGCAGTACTTC.

In DNA, the CDR3 is TGTGCCAGCAGCGGAGGGTCCGGCGGTAGGCCCCAGCATTTT. This sequence encodes CASSGGSGGRPQHF. J is TRBJ1-5 and V is TRBV5-8; D not certain. Germline CDR1 reads SGHTS; CDR2 reads YDEGEE. The CDR3 has 14 residues. V was cut by 4 bases and J by 9 bases, with 17 bases left in between.

V gene TRBV6-1 combines with J gene TRBJ1-2; maybe TRBD1 (6 bases). Trimming cost V 11 bases and J 4 bases, with 23 bases left between them. The length of the CDR3 is 15 residues. CDR1 is MNHNS, CDR2 SASEGT, per germline. CDR3 amino acids: CAAGGPGQTLYGYTF. CDR3 in DNA: TGTGCCGCCGGGGGGCCTGGACAGACCCTCTATGGCTACACCTTC.

The genes are TRBV21-1 and TRBJ1-2; TRBD1 is taken as the D call from the table, unchecked against the DNA. TRBV21-1 has pseudogene status. The CDR3 is 15 amino acids. The CDR3 bases are TGTGCCAGCAGCAAAGGGACAAGAGAGGTTGGTGGCTACACCTTC. Translated, it gives CASSKGTREVGGYTF.

This chain links TRBV7-2 with TRBJ1-2; 10 bases align to TRBD1. Trimming took 5 bases from V and 4 from J; bases not matched to a gene: 10. Germline V gene data show CDR1 as SGHTA and CDR2 as FQGNSA. This CDR3 comprises 16 residues. CDR3: CASSKGTGVEVYGYTF. The CDR3 region has the DNA TGTGCCAGCAGCAAAGGGACAGGGGTAGAGGTCTATGGCTACACCTTC.

This sequence joins TRBV7-2 and TRBJ1-6; 7 positions agree with TRBD1. In germline, CDR1 is SGHTA, CDR2 FQGNSA. The V gene end was trimmed by 3 bases and the J gene end by 6 bases; junction bases not matched to a gene: 5. The CDR3 totals 15 residues. CDR3 DNA sequence: TGTGCCAGCAGCTTCCACCGGGACAGTAATTCACCCCTCCACTTT. It is translated as CASSFHRDSNSPLHF. Complete variable domain (other parts from reference TRBV7-2 and TRBJ1-6): GAGVSQSPSNKVTEKGKDVELRCDPISGHTALYWYRQSLGQGLEFLIYFQGNSAPDKSGLPSDRFSAERTGGSVSTLTIQRTQQEDSAVYLCASSFHRDSNSPLHFGNGTRLTVT.

This chain joins TRBV5-1 and TRBJ2-7, with 8 bases fitting TRBD2. CDR1 is SGHRS, CDR2 YFSETQ, per germline. With 1 base clipped from V and 1 base from J, the junction kept 1 base outside the gene matches. The CDR3 is 14 amino acids. This CDR3 is CASSLTSGSYEQYF. Here the CDR3 DNA reads TGCGCCAGCAGCTTGACTAGCGGATCCTACGAGCAGTACTTC.

This chain links TRBV30 with TRBJ1-2; no firm D call. Germline V gene data show CDR1 as GTSNPN and CDR2 as SVGIG (reference sequence). V dropped 0 bases and J dropped 5 bases, with 7 bases sitting between them. CDR3 length: 12 amino acids. The CDR3 region has the DNA TGTGCCTGGAGTGTTGGAGGGTATGGCTACACCTTC. It translates to CAWSVGGYGYTF.